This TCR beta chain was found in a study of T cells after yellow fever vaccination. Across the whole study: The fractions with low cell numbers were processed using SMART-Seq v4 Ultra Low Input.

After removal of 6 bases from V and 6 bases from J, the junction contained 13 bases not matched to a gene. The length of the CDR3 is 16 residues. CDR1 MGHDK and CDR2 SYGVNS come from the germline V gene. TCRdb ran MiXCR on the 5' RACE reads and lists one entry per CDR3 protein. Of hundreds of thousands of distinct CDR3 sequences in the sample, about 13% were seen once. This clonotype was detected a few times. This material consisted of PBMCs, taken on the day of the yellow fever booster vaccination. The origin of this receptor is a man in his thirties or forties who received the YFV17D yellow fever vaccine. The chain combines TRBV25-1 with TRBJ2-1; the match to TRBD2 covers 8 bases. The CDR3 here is CASSAAGGGRINEQFF. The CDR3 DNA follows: TGTGCCAGCAGCGCCGCGGGGGGCGGGAGGATCAATGAGCAGTTCTTC.